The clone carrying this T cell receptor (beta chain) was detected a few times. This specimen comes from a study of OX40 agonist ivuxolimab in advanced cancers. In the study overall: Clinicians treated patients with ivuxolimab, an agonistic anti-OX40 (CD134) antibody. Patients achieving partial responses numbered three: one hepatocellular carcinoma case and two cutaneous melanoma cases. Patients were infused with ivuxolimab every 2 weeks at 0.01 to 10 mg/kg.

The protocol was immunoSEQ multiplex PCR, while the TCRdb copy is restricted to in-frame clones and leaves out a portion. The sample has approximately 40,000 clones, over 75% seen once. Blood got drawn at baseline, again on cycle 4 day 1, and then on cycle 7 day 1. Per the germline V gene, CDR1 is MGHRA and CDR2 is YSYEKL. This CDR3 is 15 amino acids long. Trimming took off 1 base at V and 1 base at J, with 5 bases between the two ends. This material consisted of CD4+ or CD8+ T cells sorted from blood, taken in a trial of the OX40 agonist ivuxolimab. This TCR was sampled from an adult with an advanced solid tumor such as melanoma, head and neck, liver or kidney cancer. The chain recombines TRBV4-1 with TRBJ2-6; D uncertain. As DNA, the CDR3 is TGCGCCAGCAGCCAAGCAGGTTCTGGGGCCAACGTCCTGACTTTC. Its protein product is CASSQAGSGANVLTF.